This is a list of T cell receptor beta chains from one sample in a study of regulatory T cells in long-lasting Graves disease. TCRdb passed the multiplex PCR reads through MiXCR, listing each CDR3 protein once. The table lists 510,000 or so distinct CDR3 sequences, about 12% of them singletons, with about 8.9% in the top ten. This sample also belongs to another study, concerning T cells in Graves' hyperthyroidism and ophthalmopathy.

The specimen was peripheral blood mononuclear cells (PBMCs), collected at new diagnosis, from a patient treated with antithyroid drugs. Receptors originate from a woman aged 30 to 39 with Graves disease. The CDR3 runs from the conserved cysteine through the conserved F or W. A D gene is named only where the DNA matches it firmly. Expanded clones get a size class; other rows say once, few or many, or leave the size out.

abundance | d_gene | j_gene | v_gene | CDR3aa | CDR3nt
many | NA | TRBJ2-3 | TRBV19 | CASSTGGISTDTQYF | TGTGCCAGTAGTACAGGCGGGATTAGCACAGATACGCAGTATTTT
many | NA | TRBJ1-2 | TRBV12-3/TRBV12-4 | CASRDALYGYTF | TGTGCCAGCCGGGACGCACTCTATGGCTACACCTTC
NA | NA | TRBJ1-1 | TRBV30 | CAWSRGGGYTEAFF | TGTGCCTGGAGTAGGGGGGGAGGGTACACTGAAGCTTTCTTT
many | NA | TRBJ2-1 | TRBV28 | CASTPLSSSGDNEQFF | TGTGCCAGCACCCCGTTGAGCAGTTCTGGGGACAATGAGCAGTTCTTC
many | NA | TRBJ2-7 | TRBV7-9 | CASSWDSYEQYF | TGTGCCAGCAGCTGGGACTCCTACGAGCAGTACTTC
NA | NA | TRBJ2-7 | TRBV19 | CASSISGPYEQYF | TGTGCCAGTAGTATTAGTGGGCCTTACGAGCAGTACTTC
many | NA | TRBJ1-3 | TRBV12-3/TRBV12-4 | CASSSGVSSGNTIYF | TGTGCCAGCAGTTCCGGGGTTAGCTCTGGAAACACCATATATTTT
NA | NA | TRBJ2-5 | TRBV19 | CASSIVGGSETQYF | TGTGCCAGTAGTATCGTAGGGGGTTCAGAGACCCAGTACTTC
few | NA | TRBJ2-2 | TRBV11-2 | CASSLIQPPGHTGELFF | TGTGCCAGCAGCTTAATCCAGCCCCCAGGCCATACCGGGGAGCTGTTTTTT
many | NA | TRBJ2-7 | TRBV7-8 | CASSLYQGLREQYF | TGTGCCAGCAGCTTATACCAGGGACTGCGGGAGCAGTACTTC
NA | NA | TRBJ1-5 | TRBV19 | CASSIAGNPAGQPQHF | TGTGCCAGTAGTATAGCCGGGAATCCGGCGGGGCAGCCCCAGCATTTT
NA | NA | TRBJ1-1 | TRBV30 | CAWMGSSGTEAFF | TGTGCCTGGATGGGTTCCAGCGGCACTGAAGCTTTCTTT
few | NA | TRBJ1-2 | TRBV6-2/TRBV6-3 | CASSEGQLRRGYTF | TGTGCCAGCAGTGAAGGACAGTTACGAAGAGGCTACACCTTC
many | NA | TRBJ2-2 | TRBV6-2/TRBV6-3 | CASSYGVVNTGELFF | TGTGCCAGCAGTTACGGGGTTGTCAACACCGGGGAGCTGTTTTTT
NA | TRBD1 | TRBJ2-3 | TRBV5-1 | CASSLWGQNTDTQYF | TGCGCCAGCAGCTTGTGGGGACAGAACACAGATACGCAGTATTTT
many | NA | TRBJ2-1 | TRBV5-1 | CASSLASSSYNEQFF | TGCGCCAGCAGCTTGGCATCTAGCTCCTACAATGAGCAGTTCTTC
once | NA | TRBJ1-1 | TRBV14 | CASARLNTEAFF | TGTGCCAGCGCGAGGCTGAACACTGAAGCTTTCTTT
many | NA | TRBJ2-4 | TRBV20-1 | CSAREASRGAKNIQYF | TGCAGTGCTAGAGAGGCTAGCCGGGGGGCCAAAAACATTCAGTACTTC
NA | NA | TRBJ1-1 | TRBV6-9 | CASSWTAWDTEAFF | TGTGCCAGCAGTTGGACAGCTTGGGACACTGAAGCTTTCTTT
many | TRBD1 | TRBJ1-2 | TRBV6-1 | CASRLRQGRDYGYTF | TGTGCCAGCAGACTTAGACAGGGCCGTGACTATGGCTACACCTTC
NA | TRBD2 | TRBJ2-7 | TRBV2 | CASSDSGGTYEQYF | TGTGCCAGCAGTGACAGCGGGGGGACCTACGAGCAGTACTTC
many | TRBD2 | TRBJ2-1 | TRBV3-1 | CASSLRTSGNNEQFF | TGTGCCAGCAGCCTCCGGACTAGCGGGAACAATGAGCAGTTCTTC
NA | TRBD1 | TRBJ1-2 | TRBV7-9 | CASSLTDRNYGYTF | TGTGCCAGCAGCTTAACGGACAGGAACTATGGCTACACCTTC
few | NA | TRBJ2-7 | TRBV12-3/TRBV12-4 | CASSRGASSYEQYF | TGTGCCAGCAGTAGAGGGGCGAGCTCCTACGAGCAGTACTTC
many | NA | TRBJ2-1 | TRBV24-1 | CATSAVPRDEQFF | TGTGCCACCAGTGCAGTTCCTCGGGATGAGCAGTTCTTC
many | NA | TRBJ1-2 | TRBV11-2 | CASSLAPTGVRGYTF | TGTGCCAGCAGCTTAGCCCCGACAGGAGTAAGAGGCTACACCTTC
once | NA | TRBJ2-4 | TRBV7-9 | CASSLSLSEGKNIQYF | TGTGCCAGCAGCTTAAGCTTGTCAGAAGGCAAAAACATTCAGTACTTC
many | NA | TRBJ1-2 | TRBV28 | CASSFGYGYTF | TGTGCCAGCAGTTTCGGCTATGGCTACACCTTC
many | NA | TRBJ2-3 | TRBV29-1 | CSVESGSWADTQYF | TGCAGCGTTGAGTCGGGGTCTTGGGCTGATACGCAGTATTTT
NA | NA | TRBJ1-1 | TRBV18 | CASSTLQDSTEAFF | TGTGCCAGCTCAACTCTACAGGATTCCACTGAAGCTTTCTTT
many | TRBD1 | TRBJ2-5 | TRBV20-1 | CSAPRDRGGETQYF | TGCAGTGCTCCCCGGGACAGGGGAGGGGAGACCCAGTACTTC
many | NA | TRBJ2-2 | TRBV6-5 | CASSYRNANTGELFF | TGTGCCAGCAGTTACAGAAACGCGAACACCGGGGAGCTGTTTTTT
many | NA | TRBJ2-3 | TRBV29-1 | CSVARPDTQYF | TGCAGCGTTGCTCGCCCAGATACGCAGTATTTT
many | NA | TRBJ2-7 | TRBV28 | CASSPHRYEQYF | TGTGCCAGCAGTCCACACCGATACGAGCAGTACTTC
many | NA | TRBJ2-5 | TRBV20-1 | CSGERRLGQETQYF | TGCAGTGGGGAGAGGCGGCTAGGGCAAGAGACCCAGTACTTC
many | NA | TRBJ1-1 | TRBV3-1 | CASSLLGGSTEAFF | TGTGCCAGCAGCCTCCTCGGGGGAAGCACTGAAGCTTTCTTT
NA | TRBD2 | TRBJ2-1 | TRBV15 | CATTPGSGYAREQFF | TGTGCCACCACCCCGGGTAGCGGGTACGCACGGGAGCAGTTCTTC
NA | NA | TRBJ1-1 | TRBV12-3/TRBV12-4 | CASRTTSRQGRGKAFF | TGTGCCAGCAGAACTACTTCGCGGCAGGGAAGGGGTAAGGCTTTCTTT
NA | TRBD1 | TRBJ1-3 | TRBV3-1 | CASSYQRGRGPTGNTIYF | TGTGCCAGCAGCTATCAGAGGGGCAGGGGGCCAACTGGAAACACCATATATTTT
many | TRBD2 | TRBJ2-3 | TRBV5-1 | CASSGGGHRDTQYF | TGCGCCAGCAGCGGGGGAGGGCACAGAGATACGCAGTATTTT
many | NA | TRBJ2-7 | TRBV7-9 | CASSLDRTDSYEQYF | TGTGCCAGCAGCTTAGATAGGACGGACTCCTACGAGCAGTACTTC
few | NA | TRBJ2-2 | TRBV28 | CASSLRQPTGELFF | TGTGCCAGCAGTTTACGGCAGCCCACCGGGGAGCTGTTTTTT
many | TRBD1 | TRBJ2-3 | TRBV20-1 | CSASMGQGTDTQYF | TGCAGTGCTAGCATGGGACAGGGTACAGATACGCAGTATTTT
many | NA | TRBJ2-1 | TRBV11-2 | CASSRDRNEQFF | TGTGCCAGCAGCAGAGATCGGAATGAGCAGTTCTTC
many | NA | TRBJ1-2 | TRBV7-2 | CASSLSTTNYGYTF | TGTGCCAGCAGCTTAAGCACCACTAACTATGGCTACACCTTC
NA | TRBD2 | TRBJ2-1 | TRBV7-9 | CASSSTSGVPFF | TGTGCCAGCAGCTCGACTAGCGGGGTCCCGTTCTTC
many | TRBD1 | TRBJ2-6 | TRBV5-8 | CASSLDRGYSGANVLTF | TGTGCCAGCAGCTTGGACAGGGGCTACTCTGGGGCCAACGTCCTGACTTTC